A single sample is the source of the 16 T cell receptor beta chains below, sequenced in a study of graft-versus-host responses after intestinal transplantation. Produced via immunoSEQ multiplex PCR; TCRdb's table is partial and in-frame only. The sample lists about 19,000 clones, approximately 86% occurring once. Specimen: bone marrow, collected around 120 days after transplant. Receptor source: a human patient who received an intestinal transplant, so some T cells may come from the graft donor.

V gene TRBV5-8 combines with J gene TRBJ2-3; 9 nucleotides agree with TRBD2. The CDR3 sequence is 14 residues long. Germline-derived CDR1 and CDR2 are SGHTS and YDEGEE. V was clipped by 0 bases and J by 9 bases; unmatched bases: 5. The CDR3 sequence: CASSLGLAVVTQYF. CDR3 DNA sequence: TGTGCCAGCAGCTTGGGACTAGCGGTCGTGACGCAGTATTTT.

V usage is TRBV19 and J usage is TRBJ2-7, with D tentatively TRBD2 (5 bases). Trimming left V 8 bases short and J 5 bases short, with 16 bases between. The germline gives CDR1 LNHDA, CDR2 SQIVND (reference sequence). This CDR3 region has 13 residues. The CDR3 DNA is TGTGCCAGTTCTTGGGGTCTTAGCGACGAGCAGTACTTC. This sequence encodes CASSWGLSDEQYF.

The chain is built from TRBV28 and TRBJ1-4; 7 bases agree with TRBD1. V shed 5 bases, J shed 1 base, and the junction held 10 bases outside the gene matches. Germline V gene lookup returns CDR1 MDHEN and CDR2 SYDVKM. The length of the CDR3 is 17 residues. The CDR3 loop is CASSLNRGEITNEKLFF. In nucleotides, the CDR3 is TGTGCCAGCAGTCTTAACAGGGGAGAGATAACTAATGAAAAACTGTTTTTT.

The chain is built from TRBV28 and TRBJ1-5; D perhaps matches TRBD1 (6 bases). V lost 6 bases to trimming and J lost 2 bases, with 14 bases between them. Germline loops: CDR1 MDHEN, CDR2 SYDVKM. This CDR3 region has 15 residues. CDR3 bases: TGTGCCAGCAGAGAAATTTCAGGGGGCAATCAGCCCCAGCATTTT. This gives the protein CASREISGGNQPQHF.

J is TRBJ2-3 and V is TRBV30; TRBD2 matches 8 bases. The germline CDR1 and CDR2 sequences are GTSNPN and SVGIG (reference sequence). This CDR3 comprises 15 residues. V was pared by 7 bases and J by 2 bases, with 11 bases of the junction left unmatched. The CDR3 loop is CAFVRSGSNTDTQYF. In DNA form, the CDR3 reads TGTGCCTTCGTGAGGAGCGGGAGTAACACAGATACGCAGTATTTT.

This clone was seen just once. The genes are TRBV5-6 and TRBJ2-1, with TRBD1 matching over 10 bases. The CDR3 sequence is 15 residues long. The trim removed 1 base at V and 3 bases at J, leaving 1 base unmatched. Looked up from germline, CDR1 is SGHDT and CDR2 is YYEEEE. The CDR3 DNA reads TGTGCCAGCAGCTTGAGGGACAGGGGCTACAATGAGCAGTTCTTC. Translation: CASSLRDRGYNEQFF.

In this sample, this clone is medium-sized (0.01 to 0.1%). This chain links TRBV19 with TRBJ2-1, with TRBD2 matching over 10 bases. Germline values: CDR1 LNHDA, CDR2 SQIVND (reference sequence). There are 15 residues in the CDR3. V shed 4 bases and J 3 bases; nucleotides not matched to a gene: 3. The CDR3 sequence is CASSRTSGDYNEQFF. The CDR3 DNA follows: TGTGCCAGTAGTAGGACTAGCGGAGACTACAATGAGCAGTTCTTC. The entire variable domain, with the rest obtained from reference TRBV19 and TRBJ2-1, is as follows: DGGITQSPKYLFRKEGQNVTLSCEQNLNHDAMYWYRQDPGQGLRLIYYSQIVNDFQKGDIAEGYSVSREKKESFPLTVTSAQKNPTAFYLCASSRTSGDYNEQFFGPGTRLTVL.

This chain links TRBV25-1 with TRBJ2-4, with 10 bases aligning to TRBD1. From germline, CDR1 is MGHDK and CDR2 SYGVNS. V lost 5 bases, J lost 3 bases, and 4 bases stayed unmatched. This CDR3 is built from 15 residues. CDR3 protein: CASSPGTGVKNIQYF. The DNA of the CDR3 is TGTGCCAGCAGTCCCGGGACAGGGGTCAAAAACATTCAGTACTTC. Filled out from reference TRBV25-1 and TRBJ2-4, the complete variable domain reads EADIYQTPRYLVIGTGKKITLECSQTMGHDKMYWYQQDPGMELHLIHYSYGVNSTEKGDLSSESTVSRIRTEHFPLTLESARPSHTSQYLCASSPGTGVKNIQYFGAGTRLSVL.

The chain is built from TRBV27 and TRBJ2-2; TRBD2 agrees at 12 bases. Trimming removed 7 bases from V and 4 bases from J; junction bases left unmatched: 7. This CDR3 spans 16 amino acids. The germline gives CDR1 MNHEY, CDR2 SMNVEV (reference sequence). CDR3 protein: CASTNGLAGFTGELFF. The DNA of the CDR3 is TGTGCCAGCACAAATGGACTAGCGGGGTTCACCGGGGAGCTGTTTTTT.

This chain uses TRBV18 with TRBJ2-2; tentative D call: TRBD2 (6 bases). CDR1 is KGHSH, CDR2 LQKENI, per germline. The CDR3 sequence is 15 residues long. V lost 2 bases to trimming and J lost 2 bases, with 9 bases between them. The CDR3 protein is CASSPVGGNTGELFF. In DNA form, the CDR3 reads TGTGCCAGCTCACCAGTGGGAGGAAACACCGGGGAGCTGTTTTTT.

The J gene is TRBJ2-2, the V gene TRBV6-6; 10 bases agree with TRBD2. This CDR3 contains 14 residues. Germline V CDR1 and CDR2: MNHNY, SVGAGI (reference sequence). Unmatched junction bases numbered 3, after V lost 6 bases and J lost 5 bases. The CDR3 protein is CASSISGRTGELFF. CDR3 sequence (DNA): TGTGCCAGCAGCATTAGCGGGAGGACCGGGGAGCTGTTTTTT.

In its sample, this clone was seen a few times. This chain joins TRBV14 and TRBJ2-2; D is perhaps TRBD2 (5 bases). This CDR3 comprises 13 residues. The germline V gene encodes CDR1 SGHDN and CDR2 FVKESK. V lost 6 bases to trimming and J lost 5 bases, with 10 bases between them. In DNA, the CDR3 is TGTGCCAGCAGTCTATCGGGAACCGGGGAGCTGTTTTTT. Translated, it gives CASSLSGTGELFF.

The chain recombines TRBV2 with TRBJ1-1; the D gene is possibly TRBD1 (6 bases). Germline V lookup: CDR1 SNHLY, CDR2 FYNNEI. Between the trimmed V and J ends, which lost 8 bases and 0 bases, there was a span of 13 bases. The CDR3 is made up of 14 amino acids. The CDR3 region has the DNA TGTGCCAGCCACAGGGAACTCATGAACACTGAAGCTTTCTTT. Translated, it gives CASHRELMNTEAFF.

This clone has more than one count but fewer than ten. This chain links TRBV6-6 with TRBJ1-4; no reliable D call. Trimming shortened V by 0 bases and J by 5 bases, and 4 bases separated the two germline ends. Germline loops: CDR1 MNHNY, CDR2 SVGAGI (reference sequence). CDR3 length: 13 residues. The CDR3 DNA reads TGTGCCAGCAGTTACTCGGGAAATGAAAAACTGTTTTTT. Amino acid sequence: CASSYSGNEKLFF.

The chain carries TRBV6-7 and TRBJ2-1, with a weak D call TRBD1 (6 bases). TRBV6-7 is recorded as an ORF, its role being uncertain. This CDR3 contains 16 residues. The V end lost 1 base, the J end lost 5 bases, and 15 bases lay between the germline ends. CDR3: CASSYYRDKRDNEQFF. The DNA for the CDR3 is TGTGCCAGCAGTTACTACCGGGACAAGAGGGACAATGAGCAGTTCTTC.

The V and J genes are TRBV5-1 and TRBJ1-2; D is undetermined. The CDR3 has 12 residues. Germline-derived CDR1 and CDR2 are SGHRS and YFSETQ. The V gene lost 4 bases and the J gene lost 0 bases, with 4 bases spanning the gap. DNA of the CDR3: TGCGCCAGCAGCCGAGCTAACTATGGCTACACCTTC. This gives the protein CASSRANYGYTF.